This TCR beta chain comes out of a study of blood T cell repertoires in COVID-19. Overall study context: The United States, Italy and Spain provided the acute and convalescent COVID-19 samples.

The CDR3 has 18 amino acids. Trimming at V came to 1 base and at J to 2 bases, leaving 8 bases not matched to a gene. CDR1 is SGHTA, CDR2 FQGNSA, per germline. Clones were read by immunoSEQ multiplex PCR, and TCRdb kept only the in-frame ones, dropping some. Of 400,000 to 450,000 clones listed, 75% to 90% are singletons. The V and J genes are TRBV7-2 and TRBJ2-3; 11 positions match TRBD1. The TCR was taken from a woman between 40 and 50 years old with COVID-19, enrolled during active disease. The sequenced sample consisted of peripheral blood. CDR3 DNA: TGTGCCAGCAGCTTAGAAGGCTGGACAGGGGGCTTCACAGATACGCAGTATTTT. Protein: CASSLEGWTGGFTDTQYF.